This T cell receptor beta chain appears in the sequencing data of a study of blood T cells in healthy people across ages. Study-level findings and limits: With donor CMV status unknown, expanded clonotype changes were possibly confounded. Strong correlation linked observed beta diversity and percent naive T cells.

A second about 6 to 12 cycle PCR used barcoded and J-beta primers. Sequencing yielded, for each sample, at least 3 million paired-end reads carrying CDR3. One entry per CDR3 protein, called by TCRdb with MiXCR from the 5' RACE reads. The data contain under 2,000,000 distinct CDR3 sequences, around half of them singletons. About this clonotype itself: What it recognizes is unknown.

Donors were healthy Caucasian individuals from Russia aged about 6 to 90. Germline V gene lookup returns CDR1 SQVTM and CDR2 ANQGSEA. The CDR3 is made up of 14 amino acids. Source material: blood. This chain joins TRBV29-1 and TRBJ2-7; 7 positions agree with TRBD1. Near its end, the DNA agrees better with TRBJ2-5, so the J call may be wrong. This TCR was sampled from a woman aged 40 to 49 in good health. The CDR3: CSVEGVQGEETQYF. As DNA, the CDR3 is TGCAGCGTTGAAGGGGTGCAGGGGGAGGAGACCCAGTACTTC.